The next 25 T cell receptor beta chains were all read from a single sample in a study of blood T cells in healthy people across ages. The authors ran a second PCR of roughly 6 to 11 cycles using a sample-barcoded 5' primer and a J-beta primer mix. TCRdb used MiXCR to reprocess the 5' RACE reads, holding one entry per CDR3 protein. The data contain over 1,500,000 distinct CDR3 sequences, about 39% of them singletons. Material for sequencing was blood. The receptor source for this set is a human donor in good health.

The V and J genes are TRBV12-3 or TRBV12-4 and TRBJ2-5; D is uncertain. CDR3 length: 13 amino acids. The V end lost 5 bases, the J end lost 5 bases, and 12 bases lay between the germline ends. CDR3 coding DNA: TGTGCCAGCAGTCACCACGACCCTGAGACCCAGTACTTC. Translating it yields CASSHHDPETQYF.

The genes are TRBV4-3 and TRBJ2-7, with D possibly being TRBD2 (5 bases). V was shortened by 0 bases and J by 3 bases, with 12 bases between the two germline ends. CDR1 is LGHNA and CDR2 is YSLEER in the germline V gene. The CDR3 spans 15 residues. CDR3 sequence reads: CASSQDQVGSYEQYF. The CDR3 nucleotides are TGCGCCAGCAGCCAAGACCAGGTAGGGAGCTACGAGCAGTACTTC.

This rearrangement joins TRBV5-1 to TRBJ1-2, with 12 positions matching TRBD1. Germline loops: CDR1 SGHRS, CDR2 YFSETQ. The CDR3 is 15 amino acids. Trimming removed 4 bases from V and 6 bases from J; junction bases left unmatched: 7. The CDR3 nucleotides read TGCGCCAGCAGCCTTACGGGACAGGGGGCCGATGGCTACACCTTC. This encodes CASSLTGQGADGYTF.

The J gene is TRBJ2-1, the V gene TRBV7-7; TRBD2 agrees at 9 bases. The junction had 5 bases not matched to a gene; V was cut back by 5 bases and J by 3 bases. In germline, CDR1 is SSHAT, CDR2 FNYEAQ (reference sequence). This CDR3 has 15 residues. This chain's CDR3 is CASSPRTSVYNEQFF. CDR3 in DNA: TGTGCCAGCAGCCCCCGGACTAGCGTCTACAATGAGCAGTTCTTC.

Only a few counts were recorded for this clonotype. J is TRBJ1-6 and V is TRBV7-3; D perhaps matches TRBD1 (5 bases). CDR1 SGHTA and CDR2 FQGTGA come from the germline V gene. The CDR3 is made up of 14 amino acids. Trimming pared 5 bases from V and 12 bases from J, leaving 17 bases between. The CDR3 loop reads CASSPHKTVVPLHF. CDR3 in DNA: TGTGCCAGCAGCCCACACAAGACAGTTGTACCCCTCCACTTT.

Turning to this clonotype: One end of the junction varies from germline; a read error may be responsible. The chain employs TRBV2 and TRBJ2-1; D perhaps matches TRBD1 (5 bases). Germline assignment: CDR1 SNHLY and CDR2 FYNNEI. This CDR3 is built from 13 residues. CDR3 nucleotides: TGTGCCAGCACCGCCGACAGATACAATGAGCGGTTCTTC. It encodes CASTADRYNERFF.

The chain carries TRBV5-6 and TRBJ2-7; 11 positions agree with TRBD2. The CDR3 runs 16 residues. The ends lost 4 bases at V and 1 base at J; junction bases unmatched: 7. Germline V gene lookup returns CDR1 SGHDT and CDR2 YYEEEE. The CDR3 DNA follows: TGTGCCAGCAGCCACCTTAGCGGGGGGGCTTCCTACGAGCAGTACTTC. Residues: CASSHLSGGASYEQYF.

In its sample, this clonotype was seen a few times. Sequence at one end of the junction differs from germline and may be a read error. This sequence joins TRBV3-1 and TRBJ2-1; the match to TRBD1 covers 12 bases. Germline-derived CDR1 and CDR2 are LGHDT and YNNKEL (reference sequence). The CDR3 runs 17 residues. As DNA, the CDR3 is TGTGCCGGCAGCCAACAGCTCCGGGACAGGGGGCGGAATGAGCAGTTCTTC. Translating it yields CAGSQQLRDRGRNEQFF.

In its sample, this clonotype was seen a few times. The chain combines TRBV5-6 with TRBJ1-2; no reliable D call. The germline V and J ends were trimmed by 0 bases and 6 bases, with 9 bases remaining between them. This CDR3 comprises 13 residues. Germline-derived CDR1 and CDR2 are SGHDT and YYEEEE. The DNA of the CDR3 is TGTGCCAGCAGCTTGGGAGGGATAGATGGCTACACCTTC. It is translated as CASSLGGIDGYTF.

The chain joins TRBV2 to TRBJ2-2; TRBD1 matches at 9 bases. J gave up 4 bases and V 1 base, and 1 base lay outside the gene matches. Germline lookup yields CDR1 SNHLY and CDR2 FYNNEI. CDR3 length: 15 amino acids. The CDR3 spells CASSEGTGATGELFF. The CDR3 DNA sequence: TGTGCCAGCAGTGAAGGGACAGGGGCCACCGGGGAGCTGTTTTTT.

This sequence joins TRBV7-9 and TRBJ1-2; TRBD1 matches 12 bases. The CDR3 covers 15 residues. Germline V gene sequence: CDR1 SEHNR, CDR2 FQNEAQ (reference sequence). Trimming cost V 7 bases and J 4 bases; bases outside gene matches: 7. The CDR3 DNA reads as TGTGCCAGCACTACTCGGGGACAGGGGGCCTATGGCTACACCTTC. It codes for CASTTRGQGAYGYTF.

This clonotype was observed a few times. The chain is built from TRBV4-3 and TRBJ2-7; 9 bases are a match to TRBD2. V lost 4 bases to trimming and J lost 0 bases; unmatched junction nucleotides: 7. The CDR3 loop spans 16 amino acids. Germline CDR1 reads LGHNA; CDR2 reads YSLEER. The CDR3 here is CASSLSLAGLSYEQYF. CDR3 coding DNA: TGCGCCAGCAGCCTCTCTCTAGCGGGGCTCTCCTACGAGCAGTACTTC.

The chain combines TRBV20-1 with TRBJ2-1; 14 bases agree with TRBD2. Trimming removed 5 bases from V and 7 bases from J; junction bases left unmatched: 7. Germline CDR1 reads DFQATT; CDR2 reads SNEGSKA (reference sequence). CDR3 length: 15 residues. The chain's CDR3 is CSASGTSGGGNEQFF. CDR3 bases: TGCAGTGCTTCCGGGACTAGCGGGGGTGGGAATGAGCAGTTCTTC.

This chain links TRBV11-2 with TRBJ1-4, with D unresolved. The CDR3 runs to 13 residues. CDR1 is SGHAT, CDR2 FQNNGV, per germline. The V gene lost 0 bases and the J gene lost 11 bases, with 10 bases spanning the gap. The chain's CDR3 is CASSLDRQAKLFF. CDR3 DNA: TGTGCCAGCAGCTTAGATCGGCAGGCTAAACTGTTTTTT.

The gene calls are TRBV28 and TRBJ2-7; D unresolved. Germline V gives CDR1 MDHEN, CDR2 SYDVKM. The CDR3 is 12 amino acids. Trimming cost V 8 bases and J 3 bases, with 11 bases left between them. The CDR3 is CASGSSGYEQYF. CDR3 coding DNA: TGTGCCAGCGGCTCGTCGGGCTACGAGCAGTACTTC.

Concerning this clonotype: The junction does not match germline at one end; this may be a read error. The chain employs TRBV7-8 and TRBJ2-1, with 8 bases identical to TRBD2. Germline CDR1 reads SGHVS; CDR2 reads FQNEAQ. This CDR3 is 17 amino acids long. DNA for the CDR3: TGCGCCAGCAGCCATCCCGGACTAGCTATTAGGTTGCGTGAGCAGTTCTTC. The encoded protein is CASSHPGLAIRLREQFF.

This clonotype rates as medium-sized (0.01 to 0.1%). The chain recombines TRBV4-2 with TRBJ2-1; D perhaps matches TRBD2 (7 bases). The V gene's germline CDR1 is LGHNA and CDR2 YNFKEQ. This CDR3 spans 16 amino acids. The V gene lost 0 bases and the J gene lost 4 bases, with 13 bases spanning the gap. The CDR3 sequence: CASSQEGGENYNEQFF. The CDR3 DNA sequence: TGTGCCAGCAGCCAAGAAGGGGGGGAGAATTACAATGAGCAGTTCTTC.

This sequence joins TRBV7-2 and TRBJ2-1; D is perhaps TRBD2 (7 bases). CDR1 is SGHTA and CDR2 is FQGNSA in the germline V gene. The ends were cut back, 7 bases at V and 7 bases at J, with 17 bases in the middle. The CDR3 runs to 14 residues. The CDR3 protein is CASKVVGGANEQFF. CDR3 DNA sequence: TGTGCCAGCAAGGTGGTAGGGGGGGCGAATGAGCAGTTCTTC.

This clonotype was picked up a small number of times. The chain combines TRBV5-1 with TRBJ2-7; D gene ambiguous. Germline V CDR1 and CDR2: SGHRS, YFSETQ. Trimming left V 4 bases short and J 7 bases short, with 15 bases between. This CDR3 is built from 13 residues. CDR3 amino acids: CASSPDLPAEQYF. The DNA of the CDR3 is TGCGCCAGCAGCCCGGACCTTCCGGCGGAGCAGTACTTC.

The J gene is TRBJ2-4, the V gene TRBV5-4, with 9 bases fitting TRBD1. The CDR3 runs to 13 residues. The ends lost 1 base at V and 15 bases at J; junction bases unmatched: 8. CDR1 is SGHNT and CDR2 is YYREEE in the germline V gene (reference sequence). The CDR3 reads CASSLSVGTGMYF. In nucleotides, the CDR3 is TGTGCCAGCAGCTTGTCAGTAGGGACAGGGATGTACTTC.

The chain employs TRBV29-1 and TRBJ2-3; 7 bases match TRBD1. Trimming at V came to 3 bases and at J to 1 base, leaving 7 bases not matched to a gene. Germline CDR1 reads SQVTM; CDR2 reads ANQGSEA. The CDR3 spans 15 residues. CDR3 bases: TGCAGCGTTGAGAGCGACAGGGTGTGCACAGATACGCAGTATTTT. It specifies CSVESDRVCTDTQYF.

This rearrangement joins TRBV2 to TRBJ2-3, with a weak D call TRBD1 (6 bases). This CDR3 region has 13 residues. V was clipped by 10 bases and J by 6 bases, with 17 bases between them. Germline values: CDR1 SNHLY, CDR2 FYNNEI. The CDR3 spells CATLTGSWDTQYF. The CDR3, as DNA: TGTGCCACCTTGACAGGCTCATGGGATACGCAGTATTTT.

The chain recombines TRBV12-3 or TRBV12-4 with TRBJ2-3, with D possibly matching TRBD1 (6 bases). The CDR3 runs to 13 residues. Trimming removed 6 bases at V and 5 bases at J, with 12 bases between. CDR3 nucleotide sequence: TGTGCCAGCAGGCCAGGGGTCGAAGATACGCAGTATTTT. Translated, it gives CASRPGVEDTQYF.

The V gene is TRBV9, the J gene TRBJ2-1, with D possibly TRBD2 on 5 matching bases. The V gene lost 0 bases and the J gene lost 4 bases, with 14 bases spanning the gap. The CDR3 is made up of 16 amino acids. From germline, CDR1 is SGDLS and CDR2 YYNGEE. DNA of the CDR3: TGTGCCAGCAGCGTAGTGAGGGCACCCCGATACAATGAGCAGTTCTTC. Translation: CASSVVRAPRYNEQFF.

V is TRBV20-1 and J is TRBJ2-3; 13 positions match TRBD2. V trimming: 4 bases; J trimming: 4 bases; junction bases outside the gene matches: 11. CDR1 is DFQATT and CDR2 is SNEGSKA in the germline V gene (reference sequence). The CDR3 has 17 residues. CDR3 sequence reads: CSATTSGGSGGADTQYF. The CDR3 DNA follows: TGCAGTGCTACGACTAGCGGGGGGTCGGGGGGCGCAGATACGCAGTATTTT.